Listed here is a single T cell receptor beta chain. The healthy controls were matched to patients by age and sex. These data belong to a study of CD8 T cells in Susac syndrome. The CDR3 loop spans 15 amino acids. From germline, CDR1 is GTSNPN and CDR2 SVGIG (reference sequence). The ends were cut back, 0 bases at V and 3 bases at J, with 13 bases in the middle. The RNA, about 0.45 to 1 ug, was put through reverse transcription using random hexamers. A single record per CDR3 protein comes from TCRdb applying MiXCR to the immunoSEQ multiplex PCR reads. The profile shows about 140,000 distinct CDR3 sequences, approximately 94% of them singletons.

The sequencing input was CD4+ T cells from PBMCs. The J gene is TRBJ2-3, the V gene TRBV30; D may be TRBD2 (5 bases). The receptor was derived from a human donor in good health. The CDR3 nucleotides are TGTGCCTGGAGTGTACTACTCCCGGGAACAGATACGCAGTATTTT. It yields the protein CAWSVLLPGTDTQYF.